These 11 T cell receptor beta chains came from one sample sequenced in a study of T cells in localized non-small cell lung cancer. TCRdb's copy holds only in-frame clones and misses some; the assay was immunoSEQ multiplex PCR. The data show roughly 30,000 clones, 92% seen once. Specimen: peripheral blood mononuclear cells, collected before any cancer treatment. The receptors shown here come from a woman aged 35 to 75 with stage III lung adenocarcinoma.

The chain is built from TRBV5-1 and TRBJ1-1, with D hard to call. The CDR3 has 15 residues. With 1 base removed from V and 1 base from J, the gap between germline ends came to 11 bases. Germline V gene sequence: CDR1 SGHRS, CDR2 YFSETQ. In DNA form, the CDR3 reads TGCGCCAGCAGCTTGAATCCGGTGCCGAACACTGAAGCTTTCTTT. It encodes CASSLNPVPNTEAFF.

The gene calls are TRBV29-1 and TRBJ2-2, with 8 bases that match TRBD1. Looked up from germline, CDR1 is SQVTM and CDR2 is ANQGSEA. V lost 6 bases to trimming and J lost 7 bases; unmatched junction nucleotides: 4. This CDR3 has 12 amino acids. CDR3: CSVGQGHGELFF. CDR3 coding DNA: TGCAGCGTCGGACAGGGCCACGGGGAGCTGTTTTTT.

This clone was found once. This chain uses TRBV7-3 with TRBJ2-2, with D hard to call. The V gene's germline CDR1 is SGHTA and CDR2 FQGTGA. The CDR3 length is 13 residues. V lost 1 base, J lost 6 bases, and 6 bases lay in between. CDR3 sequence: CASSLIRSGELFF. The CDR3 coding sequence is TGTGCCAGCAGCTTAATTCGCTCCGGGGAGCTGTTTTTT.

The chain employs TRBV5-6 and TRBJ2-2; D is perhaps TRBD1 (5 bases). CDR3 length: 17 amino acids. Germline V CDR1 and CDR2: SGHDT, YYEEEE. V shed 1 base and J shed 1 base, with 14 bases lying between them. In DNA, the CDR3 is TGTGCCAGCAGCTTGCCAGGGATGTTCGGGAACACCGGGGAGCTGTTTTTT. Protein product: CASSLPGMFGNTGELFF. Full variable domain (rest looked up from reference TRBV5-6 and TRBJ2-2): DAGVTQSPTHLIKTRGQQVTLRCSPKSGHDTVSWYQQALGQGPQFIFQYYEEEERQRGNFPDRFSGHQFPNYSSELNVNALLLGDSALYLCASSLPGMFGNTGELFFGEGSRLTVL.

With respect to this clone: Relative to the germline gene, one junction end is altered; a read error may explain this. CDR3 sequence (DNA): TGTGCCAGCGGGAAAGGTCAGGGGGCGCAGGGGAACAATGAAGCTTTCTTT. Protein product: CASGKGQGAQGNNEAFF. This chain connects TRBV11-2 to TRBJ1-1; the match to TRBD1 covers 8 bases. The CDR3 has 17 residues. Per the germline V gene, CDR1 is SGHAT and CDR2 is FQNNGV.

This chain links TRBV7-6 with TRBJ2-5; D ambiguous. The CDR3 is 14 amino acids. Germline lookup yields CDR1 SGHVS and CDR2 FNYEAQ. V lost 1 base and J lost 5, with 11 bases in between. CDR3 coding DNA: TGTGCCAGCAGCTTAGTCTCGAATCGCGAGACCCAGTACTTC. Residues: CASSLVSNRETQYF.

The rearrangement uses TRBV7-2 and TRBJ2-5; weak D call: TRBD1 (5 bases). Trimming shortened V by 2 bases and J by 4 bases, and 11 bases separated the two germline ends. The CDR3 has 14 amino acids. CDR1 is SGHTA, CDR2 FQGNSA, per germline. The CDR3 nucleotides are TGTGCCAGCAGCTTACCAGGGAAAAGAGAGACCCAGTACTTC. Translating gives CASSLPGKRETQYF.

The gene calls are TRBV5-1 and TRBJ2-3, with D possibly matching TRBD2 (7 bases). Germline V gene lookup returns CDR1 SGHRS and CDR2 YFSETQ. V was pared by 4 bases and J by 2 bases, with 14 bases between. CDR3 length: 15 residues. CDR3 residues: CASSLWRGLTDTQYF. CDR3 DNA sequence: TGCGCCAGCAGCCTTTGGCGGGGGCTCACAGATACGCAGTATTTT.

V usage is TRBV5-8 and J usage is TRBJ1-1; no reliable D call. Germline CDR1 is SGHTS and CDR2 is YDEGEE. V lost 0 bases and J lost 8, with 8 bases in between. CDR3 length: 12 amino acids. The CDR3 spells CASSLGFGEAFF. The CDR3 DNA follows: TGTGCCAGCAGCTTGGGCTTCGGGGAAGCTTTCTTT.

The rearrangement uses TRBV28 and TRBJ1-2, with D uncertain. V lost 1 base to trimming and J lost 4 bases, with 7 bases between them. Germline-derived CDR1 and CDR2 are MDHEN and SYDVKM. CDR3 length: 13 amino acids. CDR3 nucleotides: TGTGCCAGCAGTTTATTAGGAGGCTATGGCTACACCTTC. Amino acids: CASSLLGGYGYTF.

The chain joins TRBV6-6 to TRBJ2-7; 10 bases agree with TRBD2. The V segment lost 0 bases and the J segment 3 bases; nucleotides outside the gene matches: 5. Germline CDR1 reads MNHNY; CDR2 reads SVGAGI (reference sequence). The CDR3 consists of 16 residues. The CDR3 sequence is CASSYSVAGGGYEQYF. As DNA, the CDR3 is TGTGCCAGCAGTTACTCCGTAGCGGGAGGTGGCTACGAGCAGTACTTC.